This TCR beta chain came from a study of blood T cell repertoires in COVID-19 (TCRdb year 2020). The study in broad terms: Samples from collaborators originated in the United States, Italy and Spain and spanned both the acute and convalescent phases of COVID-19. The prospective study material was composed of cDNA or gDNA derived from T cells, B-cell-depleted T cells, or PBMCs. Deeply sampled blood TCRbeta repertoires from subjects exposed to, actively infected with, or recovered from COVID-19 were included in the dataset. The repertoires were released in a freely available public database intended as a resource for research on the immune response to SARS-CoV-2. Where available, HLA class I and class II types were taken from metadata supplied by the sample provider and were not determined by assay-based typing. A de-identified subject ID, COVID-19 status, age in years and sex were almost always included in the sample metadata. Samples came from the ongoing ImmuneRACE study (first 160 participants) plus 1,254 subjects from 6 global collaborators.

TCRbeta CDR3 regions were amplified from genomic DNA by means of the immunoSEQ Assay, a bias-controlled multiplex PCR. The paper's data handling went like this. Within the assay, amplification of reference gene primers was used to estimate how many nucleated cells each sample contained. To quantify the absolute abundance of each unique TCRbeta CDR3 rearrangement, sequence reads were collapsed and filtered. For each sample, productive Simpson clonality was calculated as the square root of Simpson's diversity index over productive rearrangements. TCRdb limited this immuneACCESS table to in-frame rearrangements with V and J called. A share of clones is missing; checked studies link under half to unresolved V genes, and the rest is unexplained. V and J calls and clone size are copied from that table; D and trimming were computed from the DNA. Here the sample has 97,000 or so clones; around 90% occur a single time. The ten top clones hold 4.2% of the sample.

The collaborating institutions used their own protocols to collect whole blood in K2EDTA tubes. For TCRbeta analysis, collaborators shipped samples as frozen whole blood, isolated PBMCs, or DNA extracted from either of those sample types. Beyond this particular receptor, the publication reports: How much clinical and demographic metadata was included differed by source and by participant, and the metadata was provided uncurated.

As concerns this clone: The target of this receptor is not known. No base quality information exists; no much larger clone differs at one position.

CDR1 LGHDT and CDR2 YNNKEL are derived from the germline V gene (reference sequence). Cut back by 8 bases and 5 bases, the V and J ends lie 18 bases apart. From the cysteine through the phenylalanine, the CDR3 covers 14 amino acids. Solely the CDR3 DNA is kept, with 42 bases framed from the first base. The sequence came from a man younger than 35 with acute or convalescent COVID-19. The chain joins TRBV3-1 (or the pseudogene TRBV3-2) to TRBJ2-5; tentative D gene TRBD2, with 5 bases matching. Sequenced sample: peripheral blood. The CDR3 region reads CASEGRGLTETQYF. The base sequence is TGTGCCAGCGAGGGTCGGGGATTGACGGAGACCCAGTACTTC.